This T cell receptor beta chain is drawn from a study of patients and donors after allogeneic stem cell transplantation. This clonotype was observed a handful of times. MiXCR, applied by TCRdb to the RT-PCR reads, yields one record per CDR3 protein. The table has 800,000 to 1,000,000 distinct CDR3 sequences, roughly 17% seen once. From germline, CDR1 is SGDLS and CDR2 YYNGEE. CDR3 length: 15 amino acids. The V end lost 3 bases, the J end lost 1 base, and 12 bases lay between the germline ends. Sample: blood, either unsorted or a sorted T cell fraction (not recorded which). The chain employs TRBV9 and TRBJ2-3, with D perhaps matching TRBD1 or TRBD2 (5 bases each). This sequence was found in a human donor who was either an allogeneic HSCT recipient or a stem cell or donor lymphocyte infusion donor (not recorded which). It is not recorded whose cells these are; they may come from a transplant donor. CDR3 sequence (DNA): TGTGCCAGCAGCGGAGCTAGAGGGGGCACAGATACGCAGTATTTT. Protein sequence: CASSGARGGTDTQYF.